These 11 T cell receptor beta chains originate from one sample sequenced in a study of T cells in Graves' hyperthyroidism and ophthalmopathy. Researchers took RNA transcripts and amplified the TCR beta CDR3 regions from them. With the HTBI primer set, the TCR CDR3 went through a first round of RT-PCR. TCRdb re-analysed the multiplex PCR reads in MiXCR, keeping a single row per CDR3 protein. The data contain around 620,000 distinct CDR3 sequences, 46% of them singletons. The material sequenced was peripheral blood or thyroid tissue (not recorded which). The origin of the receptors is an adult woman with Graves' disease, either hyperthyroidism or ophthalmopathy (not recorded which).

Many counts were recorded for this clonotype. V usage is TRBV27 and J usage is TRBJ1-2, with D perhaps TRBD1 (6 bases). The V and J ends lost 9 bases and 1 base respectively, with 15 bases between them. Germline V gives CDR1 MNHEY, CDR2 SMNVEV (reference sequence). This CDR3 comprises 14 residues. CDR3 loop: CASSPDRNNYGYTF. In nucleotides, the CDR3 is TGTGCCAGTTCCCCGGACAGAAATAACTATGGCTACACCTTC.

The V call is TRBV20-1, the J call TRBJ1-5, with 8 nucleotides matching TRBD1. The CDR3 consists of 14 residues. CDR1 DFQATT and CDR2 SNEGSKA come from the germline V gene (reference sequence). V was pared by 5 bases and J by 8 bases, with 11 bases of the junction left unmatched. The CDR3 spells CSAAPGQGGKPQHF. As DNA, the CDR3 is TGCAGTGCTGCCCCCGGACAGGGAGGGAAGCCCCAGCATTTT.

This clonotype was recorded at least ten times. The chain carries TRBV20-1 and TRBJ2-5; 10 bases fit TRBD2. Trimming at V came to 6 bases and at J to 4 bases, leaving 17 bases not matched to a gene. Germline lookup yields CDR1 DFQATT and CDR2 SNEGSKA (reference sequence). There are 17 residues in the CDR3. The CDR3 nucleotides read TGCAGTGCCACGCGGCGGCTAGCGGGAGAGTTGGGAGAGACCCAGTACTTC. Translation gives CSATRRLAGELGETQYF.

This clonotype showed up many times. V is TRBV4-1 and J is TRBJ1-2; D might be TRBD1 (5 bases). The CDR3 length is 15 residues. V was pared by 4 bases and J by 3 bases, with 15 bases between. Germline CDR1 is MGHRA and CDR2 is YSYEKL. The CDR3 protein is CASSRSMKGYYGYTF. CDR3 sequence (DNA): TGCGCCAGCAGCCGCTCCATGAAGGGGTACTATGGCTACACCTTC.

As concerns this clonotype: The junction and the germline gene differ at one end; a read error may be behind it. The rearrangement links TRBV15 to TRBJ2-6, with D possibly matching TRBD1 (6 bases). This CDR3 spans 12 amino acids. Germline V gene lookup returns CDR1 LNHNV and CDR2 YYDKDF (reference sequence). CDR3 DNA sequence: TGTGCCACCAGCAGAGATGGGGACACTGAAGCTTTC. Residues: CATSRDGDTEAF.

This sequence joins TRBV20-1 and TRBJ1-1, with D possibly TRBD1 on 5 matching bases. The V end lost 2 bases, the J end lost 3 bases, and 13 bases lay between the germline ends. Germline V gene sequence: CDR1 DFQATT, CDR2 SNEGSKA (reference sequence). This CDR3 has 14 residues. The CDR3 here is CSARTGVGDTEAFF. CDR3 nucleotide sequence: TGCAGTGCTAGAACGGGGGTGGGGGACACTGAAGCTTTCTTT.

This clonotype occurred many times. The rearrangement joins TRBV6-1 to TRBJ1-5; 11 nucleotides match TRBD1. V was pared by 2 bases and J by 1 base, with 13 bases of the junction left unmatched. The CDR3 sequence is 20 residues long. CDR1 and CDR2 (germline): MNHNS, SASEGT. CDR3 DNA sequence: TGTGCCAGCAGTGAAAGGTGGGGACAGGGGGGATATCCGAGCAATCAGCCCCAGCATTTT. Its translation is CASSERWGQGGYPSNQPQHF.

This clonotype was counted many times. The rearrangement uses TRBV19 and TRBJ1-5; 10 nucleotides agree with TRBD1. CDR1 and CDR2 (germline): LNHDA, SQIVND (reference sequence). V lost 5 bases to trimming and J lost 2 bases; unmatched junction nucleotides: 6. The CDR3 spans 16 residues. CDR3 coding DNA: TGTGCCAGTAGTGCGGACAGGGGGGCTGGCAATCAGCCCCAGCATTTT. Its translation is CASSADRGAGNQPQHF.

V gene TRBV7-2 combines with J gene TRBJ1-3; a weak D match, TRBD1 (5 bases). Trimming stripped 2 bases from V and 1 base from J, with 9 bases between. The CDR3 runs to 15 residues. Germline loops: CDR1 SGHTA, CDR2 FQGNSA. CDR3 amino acids: CASSLMGESGNTIYF. CDR3 DNA: TGTGCCAGCAGCTTAATGGGGGAGTCTGGAAACACCATATATTTT.

V is TRBV10-3 and J is TRBJ1-6; D ambiguous. The CDR3 runs 12 residues. Germline-derived CDR1 and CDR2 are ENHRY and SYGVKD. Trimming removed 7 bases at V and 4 bases at J, with 5 bases between. The CDR3, as DNA: TGTGCCATCAAGGATTATAATTCACCCCTCCACTTT. Residues: CAIKDYNSPLHF.

This clonotype was seen ten or more times. CDR3 coding DNA: TGTGCCAGTACCCAAAGACAATTCCTCTCCTATGGCTACACCTTC. It yields the protein CASTQRQFLSYGYTF. This rearrangement joins TRBV19 to TRBJ1-2, with D hard to call. Trimming left V 7 bases short and J 4 bases short, with 19 bases between. The CDR3 is 15 amino acids. Germline lookup yields CDR1 LNHDA and CDR2 SQIVND (reference sequence).